These 27 T cell receptor beta chains were sequenced from one sample in a study of blood T cell repertoires in COVID-19. The protocol was immunoSEQ multiplex PCR, while the TCRdb copy is restricted to in-frame clones and leaves out a portion. The sample carries hundreds of thousands of clones, approximately 90% recorded once. Sequencing was done on a sample of peripheral blood. The source is a man aged 60-69 years with COVID-19, enrolled during active disease.

This clone has a single count. The CDR3 coding sequence is TGTGCCAGCAGTTACGGTGTGACGAAGGGAGGCTATGGCTACACCTTC. It is translated as CASSYGVTKGGYGYTF. The rearrangement links TRBV6-5 to TRBJ1-2; no definite D call. CDR1 and CDR2 from the germline V gene are MNHEY and SVGAGI. The V end lost 2 bases, the J end lost 4 bases, and 17 bases lay between the germline ends. The CDR3 totals 16 residues.

This clone was found a few times. V usage is TRBV11-2 and J usage is TRBJ2-7; D uncertain. Trimming left V 5 bases short and J 4 bases short, with 9 bases between. The CDR3 loop spans 12 amino acids. Looked up from germline, CDR1 is SGHAT and CDR2 is FQNNGV. CDR3 in amino acids: CASSGLSYEQYF. The CDR3 bases are TGTGCCAGCAGCGGTCTATCGTACGAGCAGTACTTC.

The chain carries TRBV5-1 and TRBJ2-1; 14 nucleotides match TRBD2. The germline CDR1 and CDR2 sequences are SGHRS and YFSETQ. The CDR3 contains 17 residues. V shed 4 bases, J shed 9 bases, and the junction held 12 bases outside the gene matches. The CDR3 loop reads CASSPPRLAGGSSEQFF. DNA for the CDR3: TGCGCCAGCAGCCCACCCCGACTAGCGGGAGGGTCCAGTGAGCAGTTCTTC. Full variable domain (rest looked up from reference TRBV5-1 and TRBJ2-1): KAGVTQTPRYLIKTRGQQVTLSCSPISGHRSVSWYQQTPGQGLQFLFEYFSETQRNKGNFPGRFSGRQFSNSRSEMNVSTLELGDSALYLCASSPPRLAGGSSEQFFGPGTRLTVL.

The rearrangement links TRBV19 to TRBJ2-1; 8 nucleotides agree with TRBD2. The CDR3 extends over 14 amino acids. V trimming: 3 bases; J trimming: 12 bases; junction bases outside the gene matches: 10. CDR1 and CDR2 from the germline V gene are LNHDA and SQIVND (reference sequence). The chain's CDR3 is CASSMREAGVLQFF. The CDR3 region has the DNA TGTGCCAGTAGTATGCGGGAAGCGGGAGTTTTGCAGTTCTTC.

This sequence joins TRBV10-3 and TRBJ1-1; unclear D gene. Germline CDR1 reads ENHRY; CDR2 reads SYGVKD. Trimming removed 2 bases at V and 4 bases at J, with 2 bases between. CDR3 length: 11 amino acids. The chain's CDR3 is CAISELTEAFF. In DNA form, the CDR3 reads TGTGCCATCAGTGAGCTCACTGAAGCTTTCTTT.

This chain connects TRBV28 to TRBJ2-7; TRBD1 matches 9 bases. The length of the CDR3 is 14 residues. The V gene end was trimmed by 3 bases and the J gene end by 4 bases; junction bases not matched to a gene: 4. Germline V gives CDR1 MDHEN, CDR2 SYDVKM. The CDR3 reads CASSLTGGAYEQYF. CDR3 DNA: TGTGCCAGCAGTTTGACAGGGGGAGCATACGAGCAGTACTTC.

V usage is TRBV12-5 and J usage is TRBJ2-2, with 11 positions matching TRBD1. V gave up 4 bases and J gave up 4 bases; unmatched junction bases: 8. Germline CDR1 is LGHNT and CDR2 is FRNRAP. The CDR3 has 17 amino acids. This CDR3 reads CASGSPPGQGVTGELFF. In DNA, the CDR3 is TGTGCTAGTGGTTCCCCACCGGGACAGGGGGTCACCGGGGAGCTGTTTTTT.

This chain links TRBV19 with TRBJ2-4; the match to TRBD2 covers 12 bases. Germline loops: CDR1 LNHDA, CDR2 SQIVND (reference sequence). This CDR3 has 19 residues. Unmatched junction bases numbered 17, after V lost 5 bases and J lost 6 bases. CDR3 coding DNA: TGTGCCAGTAGTCCCCCGACTAGCGGGAGCTCTATTTATAGAAACATTCAGTACTTC. Protein sequence: CASSPPTSGSSIYRNIQYF.

The sample holds one count of this clone. V and J are TRBV7-2 and TRBJ2-1, with TRBD1 matching over 10 bases. The CDR3 is 16 residues long. Looked up from germline, CDR1 is SGHTA and CDR2 is FQGNSA. V shed 5 bases and J 7 bases; nucleotides not matched to a gene: 11. CDR3 DNA sequence: TGTGCCAGCAGCCCCCAGTTGGACAGGGGGTTAAATGAGCAGTTCTTC. Protein: CASSPQLDRGLNEQFF. Full variable domain (remainder filled in from reference TRBV7-2 and TRBJ2-1): GAGVSQSPSNKVTEKGKDVELRCDPISGHTALYWYRQSLGQGLEFLIYFQGNSAPDKSGLPSDRFSAERTGGSVSTLTIQRTQQEDSAVYLCASSPQLDRGLNEQFFGPGTRLTVL.

The chain joins TRBV18 to TRBJ2-2, with 10 bases identical to TRBD1. With V trimmed by 4 bases and J by 2 bases, 10 bases remained unmatched. The CDR3 loop spans 18 amino acids. CDR1 is KGHSH, CDR2 LQKENI, per germline. The CDR3 DNA is TGTGCCAGCTCACTCCTGCGACAGGGGGCGCTTAACACCGGGGAGCTGTTTTTT. Amino acid sequence: CASSLLRQGALNTGELFF.

The chain joins TRBV1 to TRBJ2-3; the table names TRBD2, a call not compared with the DNA. TRBV1 is described as a pseudogene. The CDR3 contains 19 residues. For the CDR3, the DNA is TGCACCAGCAGCCAAGGGGTCGAGACTAGCGGGAGGTTCACAGATACGCAGTATTTT. This sequence encodes CTSSQGVETSGRFTDTQYF.

The chain combines TRBV28 with TRBJ2-2; a possible D gene is TRBD1 (6 bases). V gave up 4 bases and J gave up 4 bases, with 16 bases separating them. Germline V gene data show CDR1 as MDHEN and CDR2 as SYDVKM. This CDR3 is built from 16 residues. Here the CDR3 DNA reads TGTGCCAGCAGTTCAATCGACAGGATGGTCACCGGGGAGCTGTTTTTT. This gives the protein CASSSIDRMVTGELFF.

This clone was counted a few times. This rearrangement joins TRBV18 to TRBJ2-1; 9 bases map to TRBD2. V lost 0 bases to trimming and J lost 5 bases; unmatched junction nucleotides: 2. This CDR3 has 15 residues. Germline V gene lookup returns CDR1 KGHSH and CDR2 LQKENI. CDR3 nucleotides: TGTGCCAGCTCACCACCCCAGCGGGGGGACAATGAGCAGTTCTTC. Translated: CASSPPQRGDNEQFF.

This chain joins TRBV4-2 and TRBJ2-7, with D perhaps TRBD2 (6 bases). The V gene's germline CDR1 is LGHNA and CDR2 YNFKEQ. V was shortened by 0 bases and J by 0 bases, with 12 bases between the two germline ends. CDR3 length: 16 residues. DNA of the CDR3: TGTGCCAGCAGCCAAGATAGCGGCATCGACTCCTACGAGCAGTACTTC. Residues: CASSQDSGIDSYEQYF.

This clone was seen once. This chain connects TRBV27 to TRBJ1-6, with no clear D. The germline gives CDR1 MNHEY, CDR2 SMNVEV (reference sequence). The ends were cut back, 7 bases at V and 4 bases at J, with 8 bases in the middle. The CDR3 is 13 residues long. Here the CDR3 DNA reads TGTGCCAGCAAGAGGGAGTATAATTCACCCCTCCACTTT. Protein sequence: CASKREYNSPLHF.

This chain joins TRBV13 and TRBJ2-2, with a weak D call TRBD2 (5 bases). Germline lookup yields CDR1 PRHDT and CDR2 FYEKMQ (reference sequence). The length of the CDR3 is 14 residues. V lost 5 bases and J 1 base, leaving 8 bases between the germline ends. CDR3 residues: CASSGRGNTGELFF. The DNA of the CDR3 is TGTGCCAGCAGCGGACGGGGGAACACCGGGGAGCTGTTTTTT.

The rearrangement links TRBV5-1 to TRBJ1-2, with D perhaps TRBD1 (5 bases). The ends were cut back, 6 bases at V and 2 bases at J, with 14 bases in the middle. The CDR3 runs 14 residues. Germline V gene data show CDR1 as SGHRS and CDR2 as YFSETQ. CDR3 loop: CASTPGGDNYGYTF. CDR3 DNA sequence: TGCGCCAGCACCCCGGGAGGGGACAACTATGGCTACACCTTC. Supplemented by reference TRBV5-1 and TRBJ1-2, the full variable domain reads KAGVTQTPRYLIKTRGQQVTLSCSPISGHRSVSWYQQTPGQGLQFLFEYFSETQRNKGNFPGRFSGRQFSNSRSEMNVSTLELGDSALYLCASTPGGDNYGYTFGSGTRLTVV.

The chain recombines TRBV5-6 with TRBJ1-6; D perhaps matches TRBD1 (5 bases). Trimming left V 0 bases short and J 9 bases short, with 10 bases between. In germline, CDR1 is SGHDT, CDR2 YYEEEE. The length of the CDR3 is 14 residues. CDR3 coding DNA: TGTGCCAGCAGCTTGGCGCAGGGAGGTTCACCCCTCCACTTT. Translated, it gives CASSLAQGGSPLHF. The full variable domain, its missing parts supplied by reference TRBV5-6 and TRBJ1-6, is DAGVTQSPTHLIKTRGQQVTLRCSPKSGHDTVSWYQQALGQGPQFIFQYYEEEERQRGNFPDRFSGHQFPNYSSELNVNALLLGDSALYLCASSLAQGGSPLHFGNGTRLTVT.

The chain uses TRBV5-5 and TRBJ2-1, with D possibly TRBD2 on 5 matching bases. The CDR3 totals 16 residues. Germline V gene data show CDR1 as SGHKS and CDR2 as YYEKEE (reference sequence). Trimming removed 0 bases from V and 4 bases from J, with 14 bases in between. The CDR3 DNA follows: TGTGCCAGCAGCTTGGTAGGTGGGAGCTTGTACAATGAGCAGTTCTTC. Protein: CASSLVGGSLYNEQFF.

The rearrangement uses TRBV18 and TRBJ1-5; no reliable D call. V lost 6 bases, J lost 6 bases, and 15 bases lay in between. This CDR3 is 14 amino acids long. Germline assignment: CDR1 KGHSH and CDR2 LQKENI. The DNA of the CDR3 is TGTGCCAGCTCGATCAGTCAGGCGGGTCAGCCCCAGCATTTT. Residues: CASSISQAGQPQHF.

CDR3 sequence reads: CAWSPRGQGGGSDGYTF. The CDR3 coding sequence is TGTGCCTGGAGTCCGAGGGGACAGGGGGGAGGATCTGATGGCTACACCTTC. The V and J genes are TRBV30 and TRBJ1-2; 11 bases map to TRBD1. Germline loops: CDR1 GTSNPN, CDR2 SVGIG (reference sequence). The ends lost 2 bases at V and 6 bases at J; junction bases unmatched: 14. This CDR3 has 17 residues.

This sequence joins TRBV5-1 and TRBJ2-1; D is undetermined. V shed 4 bases and J shed 14 bases, with 16 bases lying between them. Germline V gene lookup returns CDR1 SGHRS and CDR2 YFSETQ. The CDR3 runs 12 residues. The CDR3 region has the DNA TGCGCCAGCAGCCTGGCGGAGCAGACGAAGTTCTTC. Translating gives CASSLAEQTKFF.

The gene calls are TRBV11-1 and TRBJ1-4; tentatively, D is TRBD1 (5 bases). Germline CDR1 is SGHAT and CDR2 is FQDESV (reference sequence). V was trimmed by 5 bases and J by 4 bases, leaving 11 bases between them. CDR3 length equals 14 residues. CDR3 DNA sequence: TGTGCCAGCAGCCTACGGGGACTTAATGAAAAACTGTTTTTT. Translated: CASSLRGLNEKLFF.

This chain links TRBV9 with TRBJ1-6; 7 bases line up with TRBD1. Germline CDR1 is SGDLS and CDR2 is YYNGEE. J was trimmed by 7 bases and V by 3 bases; bases with no gene match: 7. The CDR3 runs to 15 residues. The DNA for the CDR3 is TGTGCCAGCAGCGCAGGACAGGTTGAAAATTCACCCCTCCACTTT. It specifies CASSAGQVENSPLHF.

The V call is TRBV25-1, the J call TRBJ1-5; TRBD1 matches 8 bases. Per germline, CDR1 MGHDK and CDR2 SYGVNS. CDR3 length equals 13 residues. Losses at the gene ends were 9 bases for V and 2 bases for J; bases not matched to a gene: 3. The CDR3, as DNA: TGTGCCAGTTCGACAGGGGGCAATCAGCCCCAGCATTTT. This gives the protein CASSTGGNQPQHF.

The rearrangement joins TRBV19 to TRBJ1-4, with D maybe TRBD1 (6 bases). In germline, CDR1 is LNHDA, CDR2 SQIVND (reference sequence). The CDR3 has 14 residues. V lost 6 bases, J lost 8 bases, and 16 bases lay in between. CDR3 region: CASRQTVGAEKLFF. CDR3 sequence (DNA): TGTGCCAGTAGGCAGACGGTGGGGGCGGAAAAACTGTTTTTT.

This chain connects TRBV19 to TRBJ2-7; 10 bases match TRBD2. Germline lookup yields CDR1 LNHDA and CDR2 SQIVND (reference sequence). V trimming: 3 bases; J trimming: 0 bases; junction bases outside the gene matches: 2. The CDR3 has 15 residues. This CDR3 is CASSIIAGGSYEQYF. The CDR3 DNA follows: TGTGCCAGTAGTATCATAGCGGGAGGCTCCTACGAGCAGTACTTC.